These T cell receptor beta chains were read from a single sample in a study of T cell clonotyping in hematopoietic cell transplantation. Data came from immunoSEQ multiplex PCR; TCRdb stores just in-frame clones and leaves some out. Of around 17,000 clones detected, over 65% appear once; the ten largest clones hold around 3.9%. This specimen consisted of PBMCs, obtained 100 days after allogeneic stem cell transplant. Every receptor here comes from a male patient between 60 and 69 years old who had an allogeneic stem cell transplant from a related donor, so the T cells may come from the graft donor. Some clones in this sample may be carry-over from other donors' samples. Both conserved end residues are trimmed from each CDR3.

V: TRBV28; J: TRBJ2-1; CDR3: ASSTFGSSYNEQF
V: TRBV5-1; J: TRBJ1-4; CDR3: ASSLDPANEKLF
V: TRBV6-6; J: TRBJ1-2; CDR3: ASSYSRGPTYGYT
V: TRBV6-1; J: TRBJ1-5; CDR3: ASSRGPQPNQPQH
V: TRBV23-1; J: TRBJ1-5; CDR3: ASGGEGGGQPQH
V: TRBV7-2; J: TRBJ2-1; CDR3: ASRTTDNEQF
V: TRBV2; J: TRBJ2-2; CDR3: ASSEDRASTGELF
V: TRBV2; J: TRBJ2-7; CDR3: ASSDFSSGQGLNEQY
V: TRBV6-6; J: TRBJ2-7; CDR3: ASSYSAGVGAYEQY
V: TRBV19; J: TRBJ1-1; CDR3: ASSKQGGTEAF
V: TRBV25-1; J: TRBJ2-7; CDR3: ASRDREGSYEQY
V: TRBV27; J: TRBJ1-1; CDR3: ASSTRQAHGNTEAF
V: TRBV4-1; J: TRBJ2-3; CDR3: ASSQDRDRVTDTQY
V: TRBV7-3; J: TRBJ2-1; CDR3: ASSPYSGDLYNEQF
V: TRBV7-2; J: TRBJ1-2; CDR3: ASSLSSNYGYT
V: TRBV4-2; J: TRBJ2-4; CDR3: ASSQADARNIQY
V: TRBV19; J: TRBJ1-5; CDR3: ASSIDLRGYSNQPQH
V: TRBV23-1; J: TRBJ1-6; CDR3: ASSRQADSPLH
V: TRBV12-5; J: TRBJ1-5; CDR3: ASGLDTNQPQH
V: TRBV29-1; J: TRBJ2-2; CDR3: SARLAGTGELF
V: TRBV6-1; J: TRBJ2-4; CDR3: ATDTLAKNIQY
V: TRBV5-8; J: TRBJ2-7; CDR3: ASSPDRGPYEQY
V: TRBV4-2; J: TRBJ2-3; CDR3: ASSQEGSSTDTQY
V: TRBV7-9; J: TRBJ2-1; CDR3: ASSLASYNEQF
V: TRBV25-1; J: TRBJ1-6; CDR3: ASSGDLGNSPLH
V: TRBV9; J: TRBJ1-2; CDR3: ASSPRLQGSDGYT
V: TRBV11-3; J: TRBJ2-1; CDR3: ASSPSYNEQF
V: TRBV28; J: TRBJ2-3; CDR3: ASLTSGGVGDTQY